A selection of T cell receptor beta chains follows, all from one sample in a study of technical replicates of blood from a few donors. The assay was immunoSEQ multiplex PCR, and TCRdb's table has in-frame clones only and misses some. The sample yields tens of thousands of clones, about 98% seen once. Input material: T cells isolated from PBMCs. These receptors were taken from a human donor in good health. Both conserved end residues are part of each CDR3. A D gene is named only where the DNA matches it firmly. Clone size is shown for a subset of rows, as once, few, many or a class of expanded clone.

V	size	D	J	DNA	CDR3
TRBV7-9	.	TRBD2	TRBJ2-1	TGTGCCAGCAGCTCGGTTAGCGGGGGGACGAATGAGCAGTTCTTC	CASSSVSGGTNEQFF
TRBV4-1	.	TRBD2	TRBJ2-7	TGCGCCAGCAGTCTCGAAGGGACTAGCGGCTCCTACGAGCAGTACTTC	CASSLEGTSGSYEQYF
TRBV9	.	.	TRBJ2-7	TGTGCCAGCAGCGTAGATTCGAGAGGGAGCGGCTACGAGCAGTACTTC	CASSVDSRGSGYEQYF
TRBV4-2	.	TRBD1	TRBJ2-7	TGTGCCAGCAGCCAAGATAACAGGGGGCCCTACGAGCAGTACTTC	CASSQDNRGPYEQYF
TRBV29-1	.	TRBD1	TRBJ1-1	TGCAGCACGGGACAGATGAACACTGAAGCTTTCTTT	CSTGQMNTEAFF
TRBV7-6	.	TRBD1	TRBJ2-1	TGTGCCAGCAGCTTAGCAGCAGGGGGTAGGAATGAGCAGTTCTTC	CASSLAAGGRNEQFF
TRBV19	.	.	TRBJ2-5	TGTGCCAGTAGTATTGGGCAGACCTATTCCAAAAACCAAGAGACCCAGTACTTC	CASSIGQTYSKNQETQYF
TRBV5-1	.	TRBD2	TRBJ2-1	TGCGCCAGCAGCCGGGGGGTGGGGGAAATCTTGTTCTTC	CASSRGVGEILFF
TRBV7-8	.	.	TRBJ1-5	TGTGCCAGCAGCTTGGCAGGATATAGCAATCAGCCCCAGCATTTT	CASSLAGYSNQPQHF
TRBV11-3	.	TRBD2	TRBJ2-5	TGTGCCAGCAGCTTAGCCCGGGGGGAACGGGAGACCCAGTACTTC	CASSLARGERETQYF
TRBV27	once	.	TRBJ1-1	TGTGCCAGCAGTGCAACCACAGGGAACACTGAAGCTTTCTTT	CASSATTGNTEAFF
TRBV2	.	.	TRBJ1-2	TGTGCCAGCAGGCGGACTGTGTATGGCTACACCTTC	CASRRTVYGYTF
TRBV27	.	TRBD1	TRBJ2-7	TGTGCCAGCAGTTTAAGGGACAGGGCGGCCTACGAGCAGTACTTC	CASSLRDRAAYEQYF
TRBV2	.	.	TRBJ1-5	TGTGCCAGCAGTGAAAGTAATAGAAATCAGCCCCAGCATTTT	CASSESNRNQPQHF
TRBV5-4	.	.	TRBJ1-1	TGTGCCGGCAGGGACTCGAACACTGAAGCTTTCTTT	CAGRDSNTEAFF
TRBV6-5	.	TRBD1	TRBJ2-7	TGTGCCAGCAGAACCGGGACAGGGACCGAGCAGTACTTC	CASRTGTGTEQYF
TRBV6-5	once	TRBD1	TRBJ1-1	TGTGCCAGCAGAAGGACAGGGAACACTGAAGCTTTCTTT	CASRRTGNTEAFF
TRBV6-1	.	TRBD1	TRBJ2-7	TGTGCCAGCAGTCGGGACAGGGGTTTCTACGAGCAGTACTTC	CASSRDRGFYEQYF
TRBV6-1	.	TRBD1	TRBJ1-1	TGTGCCAGCAGGGGACAGACTGAAGCTTTCTTT	CASRGQTEAFF
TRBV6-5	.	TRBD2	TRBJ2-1	TGTGCCAGCAGTTACCCGGGACTAGCGGGAGTCAATGAGCAGTTCTTC	CASSYPGLAGVNEQFF
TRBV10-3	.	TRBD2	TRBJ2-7	TGTGCCATCAGGGCCCCGCCTAGCGGCCCCTCGGCCGGCTACGAGCAGTACTTC	CAIRAPPSGPSAGYEQYF
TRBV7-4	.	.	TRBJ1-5	TGTGCCACCCGAGGACAGTTCCCTAGCAATCAGCCCCAGCATTTT	CATRGQFPSNQPQHF
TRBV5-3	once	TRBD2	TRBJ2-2	TGTGCCAGAAGCGTAGCGGGATGGACCGGGGAGCTGTTTTTT	CARSVAGWTGELFF
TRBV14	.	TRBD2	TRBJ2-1	TGTGCCAGCAGCCCGTGGGGACTAGGGGCCCCCTATGAGCAGTTCTTC	CASSPWGLGAPYEQFF
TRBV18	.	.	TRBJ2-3	TGTGCCAGCTCACCAGGTGCGGGTACGCAGTATTTT	CASSPGAGTQYF
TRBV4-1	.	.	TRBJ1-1	TGCGCCAGCAGCCAAGATGGCGGTTCTGAAGCTTTCTTT	CASSQDGGSEAFF
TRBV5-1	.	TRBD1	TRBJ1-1	TGCGCCAGCAGCTTCTTCAGGGGGGAGATCACTGAAGCTTTCTTT	CASSFFRGEITEAFF
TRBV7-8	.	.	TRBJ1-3	TGTGCCAGTCACATAGGGGAAACTGGAAACACCATATATTTT	CASHIGETGNTIYF
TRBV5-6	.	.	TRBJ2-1	TGTGCCAGCAGCTTGGCCAGGGTTCAGTTCTTC	CASSLARVQFF